This is a list of T cell receptor beta chains from one sample in a study of beta chain features in type 1 diabetes. This table comes from immunoSEQ multiplex PCR, and its TCRdb copy is limited to in-frame clones, with some not included. The sample holds hundreds of thousands of clones, 17% seen once. Sequenced sample: naive CD4+ T cells from blood. These receptors all come from a woman aged 18 to 35 in good health. The CDR3 runs from the conserved cysteine through the conserved F or W. A D gene is named only where the DNA matches it firmly. Clone size is shown for a subset of rows, as once, few, many or a class of expanded clone.

few | TRBD1 | TRBJ2-2 | TRBV5-1 | TGCGCCAGCAGCTTCGGACAGGGGAGCGCCGGGGAGCTGTTTTTT | CASSFGQGSAGELFF
. | TRBD1 | TRBJ2-2 | TRBV28 | TGTGCCAGCAGTTTAGGCAGGGGGTGGGGCACCGGGGAGCTGTTTTTT | CASSLGRGWGTGELFF
few | TRBD2 | TRBJ2-7 | TRBV19 | TGTGCCAGTAGTAGGTTGGCAGCGGGAGGCCGGGCCTACGAGCAGTACTTC | CASSRLAAGGRAYEQYF
few | . | TRBJ1-1 | TRBV4-2 | TGTGCCAGCAGCCGTGAACCGGACACTGAAGCTTTCTTT | CASSREPDTEAFF
. | . | TRBJ2-1 | TRBV6-4 | TGTGCCAGCAGTGATAATGCCAATGAGCAGTTCTTC | CASSDNANEQFF
few | . | TRBJ1-1 | TRBV28 | TGTGCCAGCACGACCGGGGGGCGGAACACTGAAGCTTTCTTT | CASTTGGRNTEAFF
. | TRBD1 | TRBJ2-2 | TRBV5-1 | TGCGCCAGCAGCCGCGACAGGGGAATTGCGAACACCGGGGAGCTGTTTTTT | CASSRDRGIANTGELFF
. | TRBD1 | TRBJ1-1 | TRBV19 | TGTGCCAGTAGTGTCCGACAGGGTGAAGCTTTCTTT | CASSVRQGEAFF
few | . | TRBJ1-2 | TRBV20-1 | TGCAGTGCTAGAGATGGACAGCGATTC | CSARDGQRF
. | TRBD2 | TRBJ2-3 | TRBV28 | TGTGCCAGCGGGACTAGCGGGATTAGCACAGATACGCAGTATTTT | CASGTSGISTDTQYF
. | . | TRBJ2-7 | TRBV13 | TGTGCCAGCAGCTTAGGTTACGAGCAGTACTTC | CASSLGYEQYF
. | . | TRBJ2-7 | TRBV6-5 | TGTGCCAGCAGTTATCGTGTTCAGAGAGAACCGTACGAGCAGTACTTC | CASSYRVQREPYEQYF